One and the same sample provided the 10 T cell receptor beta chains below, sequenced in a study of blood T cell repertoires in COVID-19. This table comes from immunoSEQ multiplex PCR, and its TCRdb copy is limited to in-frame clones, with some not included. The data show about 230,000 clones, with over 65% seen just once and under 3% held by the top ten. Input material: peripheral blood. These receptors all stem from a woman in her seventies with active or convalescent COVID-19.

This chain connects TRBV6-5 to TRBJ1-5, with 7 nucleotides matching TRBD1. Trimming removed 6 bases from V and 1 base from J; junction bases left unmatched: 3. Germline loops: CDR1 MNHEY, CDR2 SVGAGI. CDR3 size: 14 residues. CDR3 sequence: CASRSGQSNQPQHF. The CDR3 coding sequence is TGTGCCAGCAGGTCGGGACAGAGCAATCAGCCCCAGCATTTT.

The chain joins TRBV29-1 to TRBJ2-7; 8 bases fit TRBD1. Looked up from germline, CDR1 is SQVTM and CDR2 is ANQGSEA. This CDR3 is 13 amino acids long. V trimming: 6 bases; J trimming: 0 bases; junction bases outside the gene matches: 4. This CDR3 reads CSVDRGDSYEQYF. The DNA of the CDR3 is TGCAGCGTCGACAGGGGTGACTCCTACGAGCAGTACTTC.

CDR3 bases: TGTGCCAGCTCACCGGATAGGGGACAGGGATATCGGGCTTTCTTT. Translation gives CASSPDRGQGYRAFF. The chain employs TRBV18 and TRBJ1-1; 9 nucleotides align to TRBD1. CDR1 and CDR2 (germline): KGHSH, LQKENI. Losses at the gene ends were 3 bases for V and 11 bases for J; bases not matched to a gene: 13. The CDR3 extends over 15 amino acids.

CDR3 sequence (DNA): TGCGCCAGCAGCTTGTATGGGCCGGACTACGAGCAGTACTTC. It translates to CASSLYGPDYEQYF. This rearrangement joins TRBV5-1 to TRBJ2-7; D gene unclear. Germline CDR1 is SGHRS and CDR2 is YFSETQ. Trimming pared 1 base from V and 3 bases from J, leaving 11 bases between. This CDR3 comprises 14 residues.

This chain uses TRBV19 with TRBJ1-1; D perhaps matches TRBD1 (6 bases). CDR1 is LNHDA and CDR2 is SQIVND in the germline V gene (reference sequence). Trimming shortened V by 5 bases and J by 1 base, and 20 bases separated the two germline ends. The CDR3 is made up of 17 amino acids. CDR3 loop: CASSAPRGGARNTEAFF. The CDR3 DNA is TGTGCCAGTAGTGCACCACGAGGGGGGGCAAGGAACACTGAAGCTTTCTTT.

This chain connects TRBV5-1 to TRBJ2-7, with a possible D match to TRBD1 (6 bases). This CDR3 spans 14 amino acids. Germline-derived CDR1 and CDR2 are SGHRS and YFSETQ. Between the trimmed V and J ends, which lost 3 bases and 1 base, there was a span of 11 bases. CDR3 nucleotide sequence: TGCGCCAGCAGCTACACAGGGAGATCCTACGAGCAGTACTTC. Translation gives CASSYTGRSYEQYF. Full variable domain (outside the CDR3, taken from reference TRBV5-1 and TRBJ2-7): KAGVTQTPRYLIKTRGQQVTLSCSPISGHRSVSWYQQTPGQGLQFLFEYFSETQRNKGNFPGRFSGRQFSNSRSEMNVSTLELGDSALYLCASSYTGRSYEQYFGPGTRLTVT.

The CDR3 region has the DNA TGTGCCAGCAGCCGACCCGGGAGAAACTCAGATACGCAGTATTTT. Amino acids: CASSRPGRNSDTQYF. This chain connects TRBV28 to TRBJ2-3; a possible D gene is TRBD2 (6 bases). Germline V CDR1 and CDR2: MDHEN, SYDVKM. CDR3 length: 15 residues. The ends were cut back, 6 bases at V and 4 bases at J, with 17 bases in the middle.

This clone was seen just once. The CDR3 DNA reads as TGTGCCAGCAGCCCAATCGGGGGGCCCACAGATACGCAGTATTTT. It specifies CASSPIGGPTDTQYF. This chain joins TRBV7-2 and TRBJ2-3; D might be TRBD2 (7 bases). CDR1 SGHTA and CDR2 FQGNSA come from the germline V gene. The CDR3 has 15 residues. The ends were cut back, 5 bases at V and 2 bases at J, with 14 bases in the middle.

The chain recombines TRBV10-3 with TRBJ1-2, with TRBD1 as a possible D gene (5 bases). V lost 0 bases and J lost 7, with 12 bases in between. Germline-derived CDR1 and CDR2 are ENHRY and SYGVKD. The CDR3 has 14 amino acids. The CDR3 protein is CAISESPGSRGYTF. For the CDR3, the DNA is TGTGCCATCAGTGAGTCTCCAGGGTCGCGTGGCTACACCTTC.

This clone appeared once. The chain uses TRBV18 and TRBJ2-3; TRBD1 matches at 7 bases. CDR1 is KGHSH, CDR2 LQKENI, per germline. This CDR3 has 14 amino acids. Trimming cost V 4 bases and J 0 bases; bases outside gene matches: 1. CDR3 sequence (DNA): TGTGCCAGCTCACGGGGACAGAGCACAGATACGCAGTATTTT. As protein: CASSRGQSTDTQYF. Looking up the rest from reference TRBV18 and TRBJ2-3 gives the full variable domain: NAGVMQNPRHLVRRRGQEARLRCSPMKGHSHVYWYRQLPEEGLKFMVYLQKENIIDESGMPKERFSAEFPKEGPSILRIQQVVRGDSAAYFCASSRGQSTDTQYFGPGTRLTVL.